This T cell receptor (beta chain) derives from a study of shared clonotypes between healthy human individuals (dated by TCRdb to 2020 to 2022). As for the study more broadly: Three men and two women, aged 18 to 49 years, made up the cohort. Per donor, three plates each were used for CD4 naive and CD4 memory, two for CD8 naive, and one for CD8 memory. To estimate repertoire size and how much clonotype sharing occurs between individuals, the study deeply sequenced the blood TCR repertoires of several healthy adults. Between about 0.85 and 8.9 billion PBMCs per donor were obtained by leukapheresis. Libraries were prepared and TCR repertoires were sequenced by different laboratories using diverse techniques, in order to increase sequencing depth and limit assay-specific biases. Overall study outcomes, separate from this receptor: Incomplete sequencing was indicated by rarefaction of sorted-subset datasets, despite the large sequencing depth. Pairwise subsampling led to the expectation that sequencing depth would affect the degree of clonotype sharing among donors. Clonotypes shared by all four sorted-subset donors showed higher generation probabilities than non-shared clonotypes. The small number of donors limited the genetic and exposure-history diversity represented. Across a few donors, roughly 5.4% of naive CD4, 3% to 4% of naive CD8, roughly 2.2% of memory CD4, and over 0.35% of memory CD8 clonotypes were shared. Only blood was sampled, and tissue TCR repertoires likely differ from those in blood. Larger estimated clonotype richness was generally found for naive subsets than for memory subsets.

Comments on this clone: What this receptor recognizes is not known. No much larger clone exists at a distance of one base, and base qualities are not known.

Healthy HIV-negative adults with no recently reported acute infections or vaccinations were included as donors. All donors were Caucasian adults living in Nashville, Tennessee, USA. Magnetic negative selection was used to enrich CD4+ T cells, after which naive cells were positively selected on CD45RA and the negative fraction became the memory subset. Blood was collected by leukapheresis, and PBMCs were isolated by Ficoll-Histopaque density gradient centrifugation and then cryopreserved in liquid nitrogen vapor phase. Analytical flow cytometry was used to check the purity and quantity of each magnetically sorted T cell population. Genomic DNA was isolated from every sorted fraction and measured by UV absorbance on a Nanodrop 2000c. Using the deep immunoSEQ assay, multiplex PCR amplified TCR CDR3 regions from genomic DNA. Extracted genomic DNA from each cell subset was spread evenly across all wells of several immunoSEQ 96-well plates, with each plate serving as a replicate. For sorted subsets, 200 to 250 ng genomic DNA, equal to 30,000 or so T cell genomes, was loaded into each replicate PCR. Purified libraries were measured with a Qubit 3.0 fluorometer, size-checked on a Bioanalyzer 2100, and measured again with the KAPA Library Quantification kit. Every immunoSEQ 96-well plate was sequenced on a separate single-read 150-cycle Illumina NextSeq 550 flow cell. The paper's processing steps were these. Because the immunoSEQ output held only junctional sequences and lacked quality scores, the filtering could not match the filtering applied to full-length reads. Sequences were annotated with PyIR, a Python wrapper for IgBLAST v1.9, using IMGT germline references to assign V/J genes and CDR3. Reads were removed for weak V/J assignments (E-value above 1e-6), missing CDR3, stop codons, out-of-frame junctions, or ambiguous translated residues. V3J clonotypes were defined by identical inferred V gene, J gene, and CDR3 amino acid sequence. Percentage overlap between repertoires was computed as shared unique clonotypes divided by the size of the smaller repertoire. Repertoire richness was assessed with RTK rarefaction, the Chao1 estimator, and Recon v2.1 estimates of unobserved clonotypes. Generation probabilities were computed with OLGA for all TCRbeta clonotypes obtained by the gDNA method from several donors. Not all clones reach the TCRdb copy of this immuneACCESS table, which keeps in-frame sequences only. Checked studies attribute under half of the gap to unresolved V genes and leave the rest unexplained. The V and J calls and clone size come from that table; D and trimming were worked out from the DNA. The sample contains 2.5 million or so clones, around nine tenths of them found a single time. The ten most abundant clones make up roughly 0.15% of the sample.

Trimming at the junction amounts to 0 bases on V and 4 bases on J, and the germline ends lie 12 bases apart. The CDR3 measures 15 amino acids from cysteine to phenylalanine. The only DNA kept is the CDR3, 45 bases in frame from the first base. CDR1 and CDR2 (SGHNT, YENEEA) derive from the germline V gene. The chain couples TRBV11-3 to TRBJ1-2; the D region possibly corresponds to TRBD1 (5 bases align). Sequencing used naive CD4+ T cells sorted from blood. The sample's cell subset or site label, in plain terms: CD45RA+ positively selected. The clonotype originates from a man younger than 30 in good health. The nucleotides read TGTGCCAGCAGCTTAGAAAAAAAAGGGGCCTATGGCTACACCTTC. Its coded protein is CASSLEKKGAYGYTF. When the CDR3 is completed using the reference TRBV11-3 and TRBJ1-2 genes on either side, the full variable domain is EAGVVQSPRYKIIEKKQPVAFWCNPISGHNTLYWYLQNLGQGPELLIRYENEEAVDDSQLPKDRFSAERLKGVDSTLKIQPAELGDSAVYLCASSLEKKGAYGYTFGSGTRLTVV.